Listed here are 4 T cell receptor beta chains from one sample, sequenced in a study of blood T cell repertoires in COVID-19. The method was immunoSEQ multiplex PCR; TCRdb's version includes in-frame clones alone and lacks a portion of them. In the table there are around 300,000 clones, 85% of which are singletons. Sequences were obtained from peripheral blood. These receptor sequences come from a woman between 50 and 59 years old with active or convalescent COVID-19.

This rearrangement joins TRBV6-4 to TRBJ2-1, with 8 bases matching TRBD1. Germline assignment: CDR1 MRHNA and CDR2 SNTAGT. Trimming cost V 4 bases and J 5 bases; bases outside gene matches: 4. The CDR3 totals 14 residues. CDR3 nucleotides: TGTGCCAGCAGTGGACAGGGGTACAACAATGAGCAGTTCTTC. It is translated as CASSGQGYNNEQFF.

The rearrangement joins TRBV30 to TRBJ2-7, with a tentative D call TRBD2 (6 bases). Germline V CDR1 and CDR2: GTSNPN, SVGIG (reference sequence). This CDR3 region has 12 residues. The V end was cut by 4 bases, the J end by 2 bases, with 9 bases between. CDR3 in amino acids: CAWMEGTYEQYF. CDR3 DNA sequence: TGTGCCTGGATGGAGGGTACCTACGAGCAGTACTTC.

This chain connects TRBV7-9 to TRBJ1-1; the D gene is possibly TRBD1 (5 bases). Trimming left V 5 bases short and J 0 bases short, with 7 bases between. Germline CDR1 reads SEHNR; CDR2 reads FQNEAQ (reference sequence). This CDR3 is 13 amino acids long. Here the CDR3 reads CASSPGMNTEAFF. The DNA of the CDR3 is TGTGCCAGCAGCCCAGGGATGAACACTGAAGCTTTCTTT. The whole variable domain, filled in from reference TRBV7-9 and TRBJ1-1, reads DTGVSQNPRHKITKRGQNVTFRCDPISEHNRLYWYRQTLGQGPEFLTYFQNEAQLEKSRLLSDRFSAERPKGSFSTLEIQRTEQGDSAMYLCASSPGMNTEAFFGQGTRLTVV.

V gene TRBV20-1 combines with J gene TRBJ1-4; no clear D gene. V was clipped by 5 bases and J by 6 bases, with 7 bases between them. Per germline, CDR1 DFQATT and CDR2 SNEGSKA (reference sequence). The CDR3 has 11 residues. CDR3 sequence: CSAVPDEKLFF. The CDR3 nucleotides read TGCAGTGCTGTTCCGGATGAAAAACTGTTTTTT.